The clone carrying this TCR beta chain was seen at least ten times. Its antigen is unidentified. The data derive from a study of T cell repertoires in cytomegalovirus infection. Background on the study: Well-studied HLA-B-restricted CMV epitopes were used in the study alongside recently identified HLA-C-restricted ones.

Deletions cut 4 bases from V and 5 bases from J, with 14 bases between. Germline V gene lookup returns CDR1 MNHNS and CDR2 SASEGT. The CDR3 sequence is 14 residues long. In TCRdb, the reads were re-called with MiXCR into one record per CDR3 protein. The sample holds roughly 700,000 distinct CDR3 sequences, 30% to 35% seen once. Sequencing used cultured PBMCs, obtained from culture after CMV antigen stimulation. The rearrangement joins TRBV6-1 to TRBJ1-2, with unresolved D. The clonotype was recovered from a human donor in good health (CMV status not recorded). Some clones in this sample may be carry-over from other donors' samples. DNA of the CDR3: TGTGCCAGCAGTGCACTGGGAGGAACTTATGGCTACACCTTC. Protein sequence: CASSALGGTYGYTF.